This entry lists 2 T cell receptor beta chains sequenced from one sample in a study of human T cells and chemical hapten exposure. TCRdb re-called the RACE reads through MiXCR, storing one row per CDR3 protein. The repertoire holds some 350,000 distinct CDR3 sequences, 6% to 8.5% seen once, with about 8% in the top ten. The time point denotes: patch test 1, 2 weeks after DPC sensitization. Documented treatment: therapeutic diphenylcyclopropenone sensitization with weekly scalp DPC. Material: whole blood, obtained in connection with sensitization to the hapten diphenylcyclopropenone (DPC). The receptors originated from a woman aged 18-29 years with alopecia areata. Some clones in this sample may be carry-over from other donors' samples.

The V and J genes are TRBV14 and TRBJ2-3; D perhaps matches TRBD2 (5 bases). The CDR3 runs to 16 residues. Trimming removed 0 bases at V and 4 bases at J, with 14 bases between. CDR1 and CDR2 (germline): SGHDN, FVKESK. The CDR3 sequence: CASSQDRELGPDTQYF. Written as DNA, the CDR3 is TGTGCCAGCAGCCAAGATCGGGAATTAGGACCAGATACGCAGTATTTT. Full variable domain (remainder filled in from reference TRBV14 and TRBJ2-3): EAGVTQFPSHSVIEKGQTVTLRCDPISGHDNLYWYRRVMGKEIKFLLHFVKESKQDESGMPNNRFLAERTGGTYSTLKVQPAELEDSGVYFCASSQDRELGPDTQYFGPGTRLTVL.

The chain uses TRBV6-2 or TRBV6-3 and TRBJ1-1; TRBD1 matches at 10 bases. Trimming removed 5 bases from V and 2 bases from J; junction bases left unmatched: 8. The CDR3 has 16 residues. CDR1 is MNHEY and CDR2 is SVGEGT in the germline V gene. Written as DNA, the CDR3 is TGTGCCAGCAGTACGCACTGGACAGGGGGAAACACTGAAGCTTTCTTT. Amino acids: CASSTHWTGGNTEAFF.